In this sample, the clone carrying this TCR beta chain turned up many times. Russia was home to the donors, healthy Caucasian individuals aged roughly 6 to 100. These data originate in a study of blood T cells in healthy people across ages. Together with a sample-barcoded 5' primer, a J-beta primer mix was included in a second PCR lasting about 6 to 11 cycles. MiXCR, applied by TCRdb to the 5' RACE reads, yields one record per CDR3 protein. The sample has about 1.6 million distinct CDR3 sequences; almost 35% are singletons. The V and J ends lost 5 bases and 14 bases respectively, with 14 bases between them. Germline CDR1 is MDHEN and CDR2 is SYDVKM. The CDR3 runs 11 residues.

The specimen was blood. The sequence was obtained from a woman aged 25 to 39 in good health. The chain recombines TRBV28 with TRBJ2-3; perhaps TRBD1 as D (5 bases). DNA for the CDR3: TGTGCCAGCAGTCTAGGACAAGCGTGGTATTTT. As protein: CASSLGQAWYF.